This TCR beta chain is drawn from a study of T-cell memory formation after mild COVID-19. Constant-segment primers served in 5'RACE that generated TCR alpha and TCR beta cDNA libraries bearing sample barcodes and UMIs. Via MiXCR, TCRdb re-called the 5' RACE reads, giving one row per CDR3 protein. The repertoire includes around 180,000 distinct CDR3 sequences, 15% to 20% of them detected once, and about 1.9% sits in the top ten. Study results and caveats: Contracting clones from day 15 to 85 had balanced CD4/CD8; later expanders favoured CD4+. There were some responding clones in pre-infection memory, which suggested that cross-reactive memory had joined.

The CDR3 extends over 14 amino acids. The V gene's germline CDR1 is MNHEY and CDR2 SMNVEV (reference sequence). The V gene end was trimmed by 4 bases and the J gene end by 3 bases; junction bases not matched to a gene: 2. A word on this clonotype: Its antigen is not identified.

The clonotype originates from an adult woman who had mild COVID-19 (a few samples of this study predate the infection). Cell type and time point are not known. V is TRBV27 and J is TRBJ2-1; 8 bases are shared with TRBD2. Material for sequencing was PBMCs or a T cell subset sorted from them (not recorded which). CDR3 bases: TGTGCCAGCAGTTCACTAGCGGACTACAATGAGCAGTTCTTC. Translation: CASSSLADYNEQFF.